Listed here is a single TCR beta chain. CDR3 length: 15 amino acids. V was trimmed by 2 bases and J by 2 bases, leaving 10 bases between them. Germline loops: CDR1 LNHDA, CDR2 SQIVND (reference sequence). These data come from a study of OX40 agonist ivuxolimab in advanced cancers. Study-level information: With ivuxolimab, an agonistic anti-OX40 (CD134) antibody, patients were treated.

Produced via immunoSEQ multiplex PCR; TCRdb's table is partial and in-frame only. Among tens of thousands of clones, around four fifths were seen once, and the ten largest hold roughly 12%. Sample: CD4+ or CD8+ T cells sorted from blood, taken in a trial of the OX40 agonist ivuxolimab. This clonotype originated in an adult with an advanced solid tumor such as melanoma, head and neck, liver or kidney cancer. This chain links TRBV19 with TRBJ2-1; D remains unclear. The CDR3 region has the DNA TGTGCCAGTAGTATAAACGTCGGAACCTACAATGAGCAGTTCTTC. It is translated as CASSINVGTYNEQFF.